These 26 T cell receptor beta chains were sequenced from one sample in a study of shared clonotypes between healthy human individuals. Produced via immunoSEQ multiplex PCR; TCRdb's table is partial and in-frame only. The sample contains over a million clones, around 98% of which appear only once. Material: naive CD4+ T cells sorted from blood. This sample's subset: CD45RA+ positively selected. Receptors originate from a young man in good health.

The chain links TRBV18 to TRBJ2-3; D call uncertain. The germline gives CDR1 KGHSH, CDR2 LQKENI. The CDR3 is made up of 13 amino acids. V lost 3 bases and J lost 10, with 14 bases in between. CDR3 sequence: CASSPALENAQYF. DNA of the CDR3: TGTGCCAGCTCACCCGCCCTTGAAAACGCGCAGTATTTT.

The CDR3 spells CASSPEVRSATNEKLFF. For the CDR3, the DNA is TGCGCCAGCAGCCCCGAGGTCAGGAGTGCAACTAATGAAAAACTGTTTTTT. The chain carries TRBV4-1 and TRBJ1-4, with D hard to call. Germline V gene data show CDR1 as MGHRA and CDR2 as YSYEKL. The CDR3 extends over 17 amino acids. Trimming took 4 bases from V and 0 from J, leaving 15 bases between them.

The gene calls are TRBV9 and TRBJ2-1, with 7 bases aligning to TRBD1. This CDR3 is 15 amino acids long. Germline-derived CDR1 and CDR2 are SGDLS and YYNGEE. V dropped 4 bases and J dropped 2; count of bases not matched to a gene: 6. CDR3 coding DNA: TGTGCCAGCAGCCACGGGACAGAAACCTACAATGAGCAGTTCTTC. Protein sequence: CASSHGTETYNEQFF. Full variable domain (outside the CDR3, taken from reference TRBV9 and TRBJ2-1): DSGVTQTPKHLITATGQRVTLRCSPRSGDLSVYWYQQSLDQGLQFLIQYYNGEERAKGNILERFSAQQFPDLHSELNLSSLELGDSALYFCASSHGTETYNEQFFGPGTRLTVL.

The V gene is TRBV4-1, the J gene TRBJ1-5; D is perhaps TRBD1 (6 bases). The V end lost 1 base, the J end lost 1 base, and 8 bases lay between the germline ends. Germline CDR1 MGHRA, CDR2 YSYEKL. This CDR3 region has 15 residues. The CDR3 nucleotides are TGCGCCAGCAGCCAAGGTACAGGGAGCAATCAGCCCCAGCATTTT. This codes for CASSQGTGSNQPQHF.

The rearrangement uses TRBV14 and TRBJ1-1; TRBD1 might be the D (5 bases). CDR1 and CDR2 from the germline V gene are SGHDN and FVKESK. The CDR3 is made up of 13 amino acids. Deletions cut 3 bases from V and 11 bases from J, with 16 bases between. CDR3 region: CASSHPPRGSAFF. The CDR3 DNA is TGTGCCAGCAGCCACCCCCCCCGGGGGTCGGCTTTCTTT.

The genes are TRBV6-1 and TRBJ1-2; TRBD1 aligns across 8 bases. The CDR3 spans 14 residues. V was pared by 7 bases and J by 5 bases, with 9 bases of the junction left unmatched. CDR1 and CDR2 (germline): MNHNS, SASEGT. The CDR3 region is CASNLDRVGYGYTF. CDR3 in DNA: TGTGCCAGCAACTTGGACAGGGTCGGGTATGGCTACACCTTC.

J is TRBJ1-5 and V is TRBV18, with D maybe TRBD1 (5 bases). CDR3 length: 16 residues. With 0 bases removed from V and 2 bases from J, the gap between germline ends came to 11 bases. CDR1 is KGHSH and CDR2 is LQKENI in the germline V gene. CDR3 sequence reads: CASSPPLAQGNQPQHF. DNA of the CDR3: TGTGCCAGCTCACCACCGCTGGCACAGGGCAATCAGCCCCAGCATTTT. The variable domain in full, completed from reference TRBV18 and TRBJ1-5, reads NAGVMQNPRHLVRRRGQEARLRCSPMKGHSHVYWYRQLPEEGLKFMVYLQKENIIDESGMPKERFSAEFPKEGPSILRIQQVVRGDSAAYFCASSPPLAQGNQPQHFGDGTRLSIL.

The chain combines TRBV11-1 with TRBJ1-1; D ambiguous. Germline CDR1 SGHAT, CDR2 FQDESV (reference sequence). This CDR3 is built from 13 residues. The V end lost 1 base, the J end lost 2 bases, and 5 bases lay between the germline ends. The CDR3 nucleotides are TGTGCCAGCAGCTTAGGGGGTAACACTGAAGCTTTCTTT. Its protein product is CASSLGGNTEAFF.

CDR3 region: CASSYSFQGEETQYF. In DNA form, the CDR3 reads TGTGCCAGCAGTTACTCATTCCAGGGAGAAGAGACCCAGTACTTC. The rearrangement joins TRBV6-6 to TRBJ2-5; D possibly uses TRBD1 or TRBD2 (5 bases each). The V gene lost 0 bases and the J gene lost 3 bases, with 11 bases spanning the gap. Germline V CDR1 and CDR2: MNHNY, SVGAGI (reference sequence). CDR3 length: 15 amino acids.

The V and J genes are TRBV6-1 and TRBJ2-3; possibly TRBD1 for D (6 bases). V was trimmed by 4 bases and J by 7 bases, leaving 12 bases between them. Germline V CDR1 and CDR2: MNHNS, SASEGT. CDR3 length: 13 amino acids. CDR3 DNA sequence: TGTGCCAGCAGTGTTCCAGGGGAAAATACGCAGTATTTT. Protein sequence: CASSVPGENTQYF.

CDR3 in amino acids: CASSLSLSRTSGRSYEQYF. CDR3 DNA sequence: TGTGCCAGCAGTTTATCTTTGTCTCGGACTAGCGGGAGGTCCTACGAGCAGTACTTC. The chain carries TRBV28 and TRBJ2-7; the match to TRBD2 covers 14 bases. CDR1 and CDR2 from the germline V gene are MDHEN and SYDVKM. The ends lost 1 base at V and 1 base at J; junction bases unmatched: 9. This CDR3 has 19 amino acids. Supplemented by reference TRBV28 and TRBJ2-7, the full variable domain reads DVKVTQSSRYLVKRTGEKVFLECVQDMDHENMFWYRQDPGLGLRLIYFSYDVKMKEKGDIPEGYSVSREKKERFSLILESASTNQTSMYLCASSLSLSRTSGRSYEQYFGPGTRLTVT.

The rearrangement uses TRBV30 and TRBJ2-7; D is possibly TRBD1 or TRBD2 (6 bases each). In germline, CDR1 is GTSNPN, CDR2 SVGIG (reference sequence). The CDR3 is 12 amino acids. Trimming removed 3 bases from V and 3 bases from J, with 9 bases in between. The CDR3 nucleotides are TGTGCCTGGAGGGGGGGCGGCTACGAGCAGTACTTC. Protein: CAWRGGGYEQYF.

The V and J genes are TRBV2 and TRBJ2-7; 7 positions match TRBD2. The germline V gene encodes CDR1 SNHLY and CDR2 FYNNEI. J gave up 3 bases and V 4 bases, and 9 bases lay outside the gene matches. CDR3 length equals 15 residues. CDR3 nucleotides: TGTGCCAGCAGTGGAAGCGGGGACCGCTTCTACGAGCAGTACTTC. Its translation: CASSGSGDRFYEQYF.

This chain uses TRBV5-1 with TRBJ2-7; 7 bases line up with TRBD2. V was pared by 4 bases and J by 2 bases, with 9 bases of the junction left unmatched. This CDR3 has 15 amino acids. Germline CDR1 is SGHRS and CDR2 is YFSETQ. For the CDR3, the DNA is TGCGCCAGCAGCGCACGACTAGCTGAACCCTACGAGCAGTACTTC. This encodes CASSARLAEPYEQYF.

CDR3 DNA: TGTGCCAGTAGTATAGGTCTAGACAACTATGGCTACACCTTC. It codes for CASSIGLDNYGYTF. This chain joins TRBV19 and TRBJ1-2, with unresolved D. V shed 1 base and J shed 2 bases, with 8 bases lying between them. Per germline, CDR1 LNHDA and CDR2 SQIVND (reference sequence). The CDR3 is 14 residues long.

The chain links TRBV29-1 to TRBJ2-7; D is possibly TRBD1 or TRBD2 (5 bases each). Germline assignment: CDR1 SQVTM and CDR2 ANQGSEA. The CDR3 extends over 12 amino acids. Trimming removed 6 bases from V and 6 bases from J, with 15 bases in between. The CDR3 sequence: CSVAPGRTEQYF. CDR3 DNA: TGCAGCGTCGCCCCAGGGAGAACCGAGCAGTACTTC.

This rearrangement joins TRBV6-1 to TRBJ2-7; no firm D call. With 0 bases removed from V and 6 bases from J, the gap between germline ends came to 18 bases. Germline V gives CDR1 MNHNS, CDR2 SASEGT. This CDR3 spans 16 amino acids. This CDR3 is CASSEANSWPHLEQYF. The CDR3 nucleotides are TGTGCCAGCAGTGAAGCGAATTCGTGGCCTCACCTCGAGCAGTACTTC.

This rearrangement joins TRBV5-8 to TRBJ2-3; 8 bases are shared with TRBD2. The J segment lost 4 bases and the V segment lost 4 bases, leaving 8 bases of the junction unmatched. There are 15 residues in the CDR3. CDR1 is SGHTS and CDR2 is YDEGEE in the germline V gene. The CDR3, as DNA: TGTGCCAGCAGCCCAAACGGGAGGGCCTCAGATACGCAGTATTTT. This translates into CASSPNGRASDTQYF.

The chain couples TRBV5-1 to TRBJ1-1; D is undetermined. Germline CDR1 and CDR2: SGHRS and YFSETQ. CDR3 length equals 14 residues. The V end was cut by 2 bases, the J end by 0 bases, with 8 bases between. The CDR3 is CASSLNGVNTEAFF. DNA for the CDR3: TGCGCCAGCAGCTTAAACGGGGTGAACACTGAAGCTTTCTTT.

The chain is built from TRBV7-9 and TRBJ1-4; no clear D gene. The CDR3 loop spans 14 amino acids. The germline V gene has CDR1 SEHNR and CDR2 FQNEAQ (reference sequence). Trimming removed 1 base at V and 4 bases at J, with 7 bases between. The DNA of the CDR3 is TGTGCCAGCAGCTTAGGGGAGTATAATGAAAAACTGTTTTTT. Protein: CASSLGEYNEKLFF.

This chain uses TRBV4-3 with TRBJ1-4; D is possibly TRBD1 (5 bases). The CDR3 has 15 residues. V was pared by 0 bases and J by 7 bases, with 12 bases between. CDR1 and CDR2 from the germline V gene are LGHNA and YSLEER. Written as DNA, the CDR3 is TGCGCCAGCAGCCAAGAGATCGCAGGGCGTGAAAAACTGTTTTTT. This sequence encodes CASSQEIAGREKLFF.

The CDR3 loop is CASSPAFFGEQYF. For the CDR3, the DNA is TGTGCCAGCAGCCCCGCCTTTTTTGGGGAGCAGTACTTC. The V and J genes are TRBV7-2 and TRBJ2-5; TRBD2 is a possible D gene (5 bases). V was pared by 5 bases and J by 11 bases, with 18 bases between. Germline-derived CDR1 and CDR2 are SGHTA and FQGNSA. The CDR3 sequence is 13 residues long.

The V and J genes are TRBV5-4 and TRBJ2-2; TRBD1 aligns across 9 bases. The ends lost 5 bases at V and 3 bases at J; junction bases unmatched: 5. The length of the CDR3 is 15 residues. Germline lookup yields CDR1 SGHNT and CDR2 YYREEE (reference sequence). CDR3 sequence reads: CASRGQGSDTGELFF. The CDR3 DNA sequence: TGTGCCAGCAGGGGACAGGGTAGCGACACCGGGGAGCTGTTTTTT.

The gene calls are TRBV2 and TRBJ1-1, with a possible D match to TRBD1 (5 bases). CDR3 size: 19 residues. V shed 2 bases and J shed 0 bases, with 22 bases lying between them. CDR1 and CDR2 (germline): SNHLY, FYNNEI. For the CDR3, the DNA is TGTGCCAGCAGTGAACCACTGGACAAGGGGTACAGAATGAACACTGAAGCTTTCTTT. Amino acids: CASSEPLDKGYRMNTEAFF.

The V and J genes are TRBV28 and TRBJ1-5, with 8 bases that match TRBD1. The CDR3 length is 16 residues. With 2 bases clipped from V and 5 bases from J, the junction kept 8 bases outside the gene matches. Per the germline V gene, CDR1 is MDHEN and CDR2 is SYDVKM. CDR3 DNA sequence: TGTGCCAGCAGTTTAGTAGGACAGGGCTGGGATCAGCCCCAGCATTTT. Encoded protein: CASSLVGQGWDQPQHF.

Comment on this clone: Other DNA sequences within the sample encode an identical CDR3. This chain links TRBV6-6 with TRBJ2-7; D not certain. V was clipped by 4 bases and J by 4 bases, with 8 bases between them. Germline V gene sequence: CDR1 MNHNY, CDR2 SVGAGI (reference sequence). CDR3 size: 12 residues. The CDR3 here is CASSSLRYEQYF. The DNA for the CDR3 is TGTGCCAGCAGTTCCCTTAGGTACGAGCAGTACTTC.